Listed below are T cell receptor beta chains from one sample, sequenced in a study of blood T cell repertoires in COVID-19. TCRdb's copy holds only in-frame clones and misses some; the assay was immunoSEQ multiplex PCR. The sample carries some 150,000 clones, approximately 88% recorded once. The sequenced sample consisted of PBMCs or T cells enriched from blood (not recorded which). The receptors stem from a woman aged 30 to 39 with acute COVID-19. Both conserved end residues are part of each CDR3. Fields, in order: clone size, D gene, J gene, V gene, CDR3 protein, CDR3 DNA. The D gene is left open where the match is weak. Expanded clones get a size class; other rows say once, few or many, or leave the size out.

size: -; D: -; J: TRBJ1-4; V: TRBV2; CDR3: CASNEQGNEKLFF; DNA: TGTGCCAGCAACGAGCAGGGGAATGAAAAACTGTTTTTT
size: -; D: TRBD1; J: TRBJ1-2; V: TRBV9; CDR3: CASSPQGQPNYGYTF; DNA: TGTGCCAGCAGCCCACAGGGACAGCCTAACTATGGCTACACCTTC
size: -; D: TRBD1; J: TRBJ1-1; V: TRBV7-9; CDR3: CASSSIDRGNTEAFF; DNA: TGTGCCAGCAGCTCGATCGACAGGGGGAACACTGAAGCTTTCTTT
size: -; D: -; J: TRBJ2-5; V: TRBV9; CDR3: CASSPGHPYQETQYF; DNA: TGTGCCAGCAGCCCCGGACACCCGTACCAAGAGACCCAGTACTTC
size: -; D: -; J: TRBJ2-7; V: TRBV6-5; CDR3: CASQSTGLGGYEQYF; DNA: TGTGCCAGCCAATCCACTGGACTGGGCGGGTACGAGCAGTACTTC
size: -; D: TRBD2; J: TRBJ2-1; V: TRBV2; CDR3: CASTTGTSGREQFF; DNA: TGTGCCAGCACGACCGGGACTAGCGGGAGGGAGCAGTTCTTC
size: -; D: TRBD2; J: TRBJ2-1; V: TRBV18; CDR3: CASSPPSGGSYNEQFF; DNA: TGTGCCAGCTCACCACCTTCGGGGGGCTCCTACAATGAGCAGTTCTTC
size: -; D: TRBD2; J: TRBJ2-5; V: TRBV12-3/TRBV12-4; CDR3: CASTQAGKETQYF; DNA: TGTGCCAGCACGCAAGCGGGAAAAGAGACCCAGTACTTC
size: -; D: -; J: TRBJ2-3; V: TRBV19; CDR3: CASSPGWMTDTQYF; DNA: TGTGCCAGTAGTCCGGGGTGGATGACAGATACGCAGTATTTT
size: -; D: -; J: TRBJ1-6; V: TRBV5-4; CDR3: CASSSQGNSPLHF; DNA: TGTGCCAGCAGCTCACAGGGAAATTCACCCCTCCACTTT
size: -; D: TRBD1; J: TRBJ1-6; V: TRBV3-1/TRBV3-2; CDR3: CASSQERGQGVSPLHF; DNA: TGTGCCAGCAGCCAAGAACGAGGACAGGGGGTCTCACCCCTCCACTTT
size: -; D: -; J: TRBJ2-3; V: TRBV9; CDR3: CASSGAGPRLDTQYF; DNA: TGTGCCAGCAGTGGGGCGGGACCGAGACTCGATACGCAGTATTTT
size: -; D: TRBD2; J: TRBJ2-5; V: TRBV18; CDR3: CASSPSFGLAGGKETQYF; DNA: TGTGCCAGCTCACCAAGCTTCGGACTAGCGGGAGGGAAGGAGACCCAGTACTTC
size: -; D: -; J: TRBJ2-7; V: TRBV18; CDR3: CASSPRTTYEQYF; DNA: TGTGCCAGCTCACCGCGGACTACCTACGAGCAGTACTTC
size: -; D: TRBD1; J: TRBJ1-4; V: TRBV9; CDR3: CASSVGRDSGEKLFF; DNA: TGTGCCAGCAGCGTAGGGAGGGACAGTGGTGAAAAACTGTTTTTT
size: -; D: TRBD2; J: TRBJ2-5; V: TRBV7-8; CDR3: CASSFSLAGVETQYF; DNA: TGTGCCAGCAGCTTCTCACTAGCGGGAGTTGAGACCCAGTACTTC
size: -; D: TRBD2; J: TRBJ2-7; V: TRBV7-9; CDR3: CASSTTTSGRRYEQYF; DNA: TGTGCCAGCAGCACGACGACTAGCGGCAGAAGGTACGAGCAGTACTTC
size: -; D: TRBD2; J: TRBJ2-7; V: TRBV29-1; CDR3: CSVSGLAGGRDEQYF; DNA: TGCAGCGTTTCAGGACTAGCGGGAGGTAGAGACGAGCAGTACTTC
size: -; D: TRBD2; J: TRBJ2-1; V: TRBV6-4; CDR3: CASSEGLAGNNEQFF; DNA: TGTGCCAGCAGTGAGGGGCTAGCGGGGAACAATGAGCAGTTCTTC
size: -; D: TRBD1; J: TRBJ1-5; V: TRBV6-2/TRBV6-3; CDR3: CASSSGTASNQPQHF; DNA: TGTGCCAGCAGTTCGGGGACAGCTAGCAATCAGCCCCAGCATTTT
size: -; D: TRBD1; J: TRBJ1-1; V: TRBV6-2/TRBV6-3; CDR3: CASSYSAGQGLGAFF; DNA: TGTGCCAGCAGTTACTCGGCGGGACAGGGCCTAGGGGCTTTCTTT
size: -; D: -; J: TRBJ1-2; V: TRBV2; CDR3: CASSGNLGSYGYTF; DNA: TGTGCCAGCAGTGGTAACCTGGGGAGCTATGGCTACACCTTC
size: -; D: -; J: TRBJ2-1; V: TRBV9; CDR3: CASSGTRDKGGSSYNEQFF; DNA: TGTGCCAGCAGCGGAACTCGGGACAAGGGTGGGAGCTCCTACAATGAGCAGTTCTTC
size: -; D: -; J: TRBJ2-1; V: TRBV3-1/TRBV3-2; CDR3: CASSQGVTVPNYNEQFF; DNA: TGTGCCAGCAGCCAGGGAGTAACGGTACCAAACTACAATGAGCAGTTCTTC
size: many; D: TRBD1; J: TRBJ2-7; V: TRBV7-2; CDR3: CASSPRGQDDEQYF; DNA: TGTGCCAGCAGCCCCCGAGGACAGGACGACGAGCAGTACTTC
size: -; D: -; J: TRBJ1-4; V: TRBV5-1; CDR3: CASSLGSQAFEKLFF; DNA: TGCGCCAGCAGCTTGGGCAGTCAGGCCTTTGAAAAACTGTTTTTT
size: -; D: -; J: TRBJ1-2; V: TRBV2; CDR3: CASCRDTVNYGYTF; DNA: TGTGCCAGTTGCCGGGACACAGTTAACTATGGCTACACCTTC
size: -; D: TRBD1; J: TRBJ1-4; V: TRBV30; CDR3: CAWSRDREKLFF; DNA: TGTGCCTGGAGCCGGGACAGGGAAAAACTGTTTTTT
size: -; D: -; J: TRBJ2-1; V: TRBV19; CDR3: CASSIAAGNNEQFF; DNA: TGTGCCAGTAGTATAGCCGCAGGGAACAATGAGCAGTTCTTC
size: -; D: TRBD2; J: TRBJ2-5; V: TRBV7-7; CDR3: CASSPTRLAGGVGTQYF; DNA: TGTGCTAGCAGCCCTACCCGACTAGCGGGGGGTGTGGGGACCCAGTACTTC
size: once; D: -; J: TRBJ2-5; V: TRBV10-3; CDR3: CAISDRGAQETQYF; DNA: TGTGCCATCAGTGACCGGGGTGCCCAAGAGACCCAGTACTTC
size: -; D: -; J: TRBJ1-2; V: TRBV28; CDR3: CASSLTGNYGYTF; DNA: TGTGCCAGCAGTTTAACCGGGAACTATGGCTACACCTTC
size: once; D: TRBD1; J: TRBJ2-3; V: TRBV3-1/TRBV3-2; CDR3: CASMLQGIDTQYF; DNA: TGTGCCAGCATGTTACAGGGGATAGATACGCAGTATTTT
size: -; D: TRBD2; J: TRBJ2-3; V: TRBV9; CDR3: CASSSGTSTDTQYF; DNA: TGTGCCAGCAGCAGCGGGACTAGCACAGATACGCAGTATTTT
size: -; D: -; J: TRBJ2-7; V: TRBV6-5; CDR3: CASSYSTPIGGYEQYF; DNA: TGTGCCAGCAGTTACTCGACCCCAATCGGGGGTTACGAGCAGTACTTC
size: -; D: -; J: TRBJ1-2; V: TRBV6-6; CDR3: CASSHTLVSGVVGYTF; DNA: TGTGCCAGCAGTCACACCTTAGTTTCAGGGGTAGTTGGCTACACCTTC
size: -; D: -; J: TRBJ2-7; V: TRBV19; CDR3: CASSNPPELYEQYF; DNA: TGTGCCAGTAGTAACCCCCCGGAGCTCTACGAGCAGTACTTC
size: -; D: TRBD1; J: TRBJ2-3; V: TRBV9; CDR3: CASSSWTGGANF; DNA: TGTGCCAGCAGCTCGTGGACAGGGGGCGCGAATTTT
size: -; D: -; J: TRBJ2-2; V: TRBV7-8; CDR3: CASSLVSLNTGELFF; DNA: TGTGCCAGCAGCTTAGTATCACTGAACACCGGGGAGCTGTTTTTT
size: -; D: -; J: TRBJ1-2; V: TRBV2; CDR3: CASSRTTLYGYTF; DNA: TGTGCCAGCTCCAGGACAACCCTCTATGGCTACACCTTC
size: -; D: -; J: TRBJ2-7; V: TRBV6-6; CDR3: CASHLADSSYEQYF; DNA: TGTGCCAGTCACCTAGCGGACAGCTCCTACGAGCAGTACTTC
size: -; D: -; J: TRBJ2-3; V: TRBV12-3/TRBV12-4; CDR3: CASRAGGRDTQYF; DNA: TGTGCCAGCAGGGCCGGGGGGCGAGATACGCAGTATTTT
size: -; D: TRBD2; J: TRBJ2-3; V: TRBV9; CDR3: CASSIDSGSVDTQYF; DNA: TGTGCCAGCAGCATAGATAGCGGGAGTGTGGATACGCAGTATTTT
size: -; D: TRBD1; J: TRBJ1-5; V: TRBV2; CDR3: CASSGTGGAFNQPQHF; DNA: TGTGCCAGCAGCGGGACAGGGGGGGCATTCAATCAGCCCCAGCATTTT
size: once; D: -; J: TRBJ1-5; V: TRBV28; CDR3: CASSSPGPSGQPQHF; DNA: TGTGCCAGCAGCTCCCCTGGGCCTTCAGGACAGCCCCAGCATTTT
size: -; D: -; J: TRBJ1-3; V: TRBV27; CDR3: CASSLAGSGNTIYF; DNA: TGTGCCAGCAGTTTAGCAGGTTCAGGAAACACCATATATTTT
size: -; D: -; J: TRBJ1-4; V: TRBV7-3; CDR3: CASSDRQGREKLFF; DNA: TGTGCCAGCAGTGACCGGCAGGGTCGGGAAAAACTGTTTTTT
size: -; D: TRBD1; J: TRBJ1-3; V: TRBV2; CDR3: CASSESSPGGGRNTIYF; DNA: TGTGCCAGCAGTGAGTCGTCGCCAGGGGGCGGGAGAAACACCATATATTTT
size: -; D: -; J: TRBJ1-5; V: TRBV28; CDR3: CASTESGSGQPQHF; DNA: TGTGCCAGCACCGAGTCGGGGTCAGGTCAGCCCCAGCATTTT
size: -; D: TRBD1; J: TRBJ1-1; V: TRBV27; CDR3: CASHNRGPNTEAFF; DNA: TGTGCCAGCCACAACAGGGGGCCTAACACTGAAGCTTTCTTT
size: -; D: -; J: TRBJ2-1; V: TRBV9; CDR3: CASSVDGVGYNEQFF; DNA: TGTGCCAGCAGCGTAGATGGAGTAGGTTACAATGAGCAGTTCTTC
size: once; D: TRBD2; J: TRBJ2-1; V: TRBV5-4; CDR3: CASSLASGTYNEQFF; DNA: TGTGCCAGCAGCCTCGCTAGCGGAACCTACAATGAGCAGTTCTTC
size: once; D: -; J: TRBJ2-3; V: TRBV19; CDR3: CASRPRDFVTDTQYF; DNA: TGTGCCAGTAGACCCAGGGATTTTGTCACGGATACGCAGTATTTT